Each of the 17 T cell receptor beta chains below was sequenced from the same sample in a study of cytomegalovirus exposure and HLA in healthy donors. A multiplex PCR was run with 60 Vbeta primers and 13 Jbeta primers. Profiling relied on immunoSEQ multiplex PCR, and the TCRdb table lists in-frame clones only, not all of them. The sample lists 200,000 or so clones, roughly four fifths occurring once. The material sequenced was PBMCs. The source of these receptors is a boy aged 2 to 10 in good health and CMV-seronegative.

The J gene is TRBJ1-2, the V gene TRBV28; perhaps TRBD1 as D (5 bases). Germline V CDR1 and CDR2: MDHEN, SYDVKM. V was clipped by 11 bases and J by 0 bases, with 13 bases between them. This CDR3 has 13 residues. The CDR3 loop is CAARGAANYGYTF. DNA of the CDR3: TGTGCCGCAAGGGGCGCAGCTAACTATGGCTACACCTTC.

This chain links TRBV6-6 with TRBJ1-2; D perhaps matches TRBD1 (6 bases). The CDR3 sequence is 13 residues long. In germline, CDR1 is MNHNY, CDR2 SVGAGI (reference sequence). V gave up 5 bases and J gave up 8 bases, with 15 bases separating them. The CDR3 DNA sequence: TGTGCCAGCAGTACCTCACAGGGTCGGGGCTACACCTTC. Protein: CASSTSQGRGYTF.

This chain links TRBV4-2 with TRBJ2-1; D gene ambiguous. Deletions cut 1 base from V and 2 bases from J, with 12 bases between. Germline-derived CDR1 and CDR2 are LGHNA and YNFKEQ. CDR3 length: 16 residues. The CDR3 here is CASSQGLESAYNEQFF. CDR3 DNA sequence: TGTGCCAGCAGCCAAGGCCTCGAAAGCGCCTACAATGAGCAGTTCTTC.

This clone was recorded once. The chain recombines TRBV4-1 with TRBJ2-1, with D hard to call. Deletions cut 4 bases from V and 0 bases from J, with 13 bases between. CDR3 length: 16 residues. Germline CDR1 reads MGHRA; CDR2 reads YSYEKL. The DNA for the CDR3 is TGCGCCAGCAGCCCACATGGCCCTAGCTCCTACAATGAGCAGTTCTTC. Amino acids: CASSPHGPSSYNEQFF.

The rearrangement links TRBV10-3 to TRBJ2-7; perhaps TRBD1 as D (5 bases). The V gene lost 3 bases and the J gene lost 0 bases, with 15 bases spanning the gap. Germline CDR1 and CDR2: ENHRY and SYGVKD. The CDR3 has 16 amino acids. The CDR3 loop reads CAISDPGRHTSYEQYF. CDR3 sequence (DNA): TGTGCCATCAGTGATCCAGGGCGCCATACCTCCTACGAGCAGTACTTC.

The rearrangement uses TRBV27 and TRBJ2-1; 11 positions agree with TRBD2. In germline, CDR1 is MNHEY, CDR2 SMNVEV (reference sequence). Trimming took 1 base from V and 9 from J; bases not matched to a gene: 8. There are 16 residues in the CDR3. The CDR3: CASSLWPGLAVGEQFF. The CDR3 region has the DNA TGTGCCAGCAGTTTATGGCCGGGACTAGCGGTAGGTGAGCAGTTCTTC.

The V gene is TRBV21-1, the J gene TRBJ1-2. TRBV21-1 is a pseudogene locus. The CDR3 runs to 16 residues. The chain's CDR3 is CASSKGTSRVWNGYTF. The CDR3 coding sequence is TGTGCCAGCAGCAAAGGTACCTCGAGGGTATGGAATGGCTACACCTTC.

The J gene is TRBJ2-5, the V gene TRBV29-1, with 8 nucleotides matching TRBD2. The V and J ends lost 6 bases and 6 bases, in that order; junction bases with no gene match: 6. The CDR3 has 12 amino acids. The V gene's germline CDR1 is SQVTM and CDR2 ANQGSEA. In nucleotides, the CDR3 is TGCAGCGTCCATAGCGGGGAAAAGACCCAGTACTTC. This codes for CSVHSGEKTQYF.

V is TRBV5-5 and J is TRBJ2-3; D remains ambiguous. V was clipped by 0 bases and J by 1 base, with 6 bases between them. There are 14 residues in the CDR3. Germline CDR1 is SGHKS and CDR2 is YYEKEE (reference sequence). This CDR3 reads CASSLDQGTDTQYF. The CDR3 region has the DNA TGTGCCAGCAGCTTGGATCAGGGCACAGATACGCAGTATTTT.

The chain uses TRBV7-9 and TRBJ1-3; the match to TRBD1 covers 8 bases. Germline V lookup: CDR1 SEHNR, CDR2 FQNEAQ (reference sequence). V was clipped by 5 bases and J by 0 bases; unmatched bases: 3. This CDR3 comprises 15 residues. CDR3 loop: CASSQTGGSGNTIYF. CDR3 nucleotides: TGTGCCAGCAGCCAAACAGGGGGCTCTGGAAACACCATATATTTT.

CDR3 coding DNA: TGTGCCAGCAGCTTACAGGGAAGCTCCTACAATGAGCAGTTCTTC. It yields the protein CASSLQGSSYNEQFF. The chain combines TRBV7-3 with TRBJ2-1; D perhaps matches TRBD1 (5 bases). The V end lost 2 bases, the J end lost 0 bases, and 8 bases lay between the germline ends. Germline CDR1 is SGHTA and CDR2 is FQGTGA. The CDR3 loop spans 15 amino acids.

J is TRBJ1-2 and V is TRBV5-6; D remains ambiguous. From germline, CDR1 is SGHDT and CDR2 YYEEEE. This CDR3 contains 14 residues. Trimming removed 4 bases at V and 2 bases at J, with 12 bases between. The CDR3 DNA follows: TGTGCCAGCAGCCGCGGTGCAGCGAACTATGGCTACACCTTC. Its protein product is CASSRGAANYGYTF. Using reference TRBV5-6 and TRBJ1-2 for the parts outside the CDR3, the full variable domain is DAGVTQSPTHLIKTRGQQVTLRCSPKSGHDTVSWYQQALGQGPQFIFQYYEEEERQRGNFPDRFSGHQFPNYSSELNVNALLLGDSALYLCASSRGAANYGYTFGSGTRLTVV.

The chain recombines TRBV10-3 with TRBJ1-2; 10 bases line up with TRBD1. CDR1 is ENHRY, CDR2 SYGVKD, per germline. This CDR3 is 16 amino acids long. J gave up 6 bases and V 6 bases, and 13 bases lay outside the gene matches. The CDR3 here is CAISNPGQGFGDGYTF. The CDR3 DNA reads TGTGCCATCAGCAATCCGGGACAGGGGTTCGGTGATGGCTACACCTTC.

The chain is built from TRBV2 and TRBJ1-1; D not resolved. The CDR3 is 12 residues long. Deletions cut 2 bases from V and 4 bases from J, with 5 bases between. CDR1 is SNHLY, CDR2 FYNNEI, per germline. The CDR3 spells CASSESGTEAFF. The CDR3 coding sequence is TGTGCCAGCAGTGAATCGGGCACTGAAGCTTTCTTT.

This sequence joins TRBV4-1 and TRBJ1-1; 8 nucleotides match TRBD1. The germline CDR1 and CDR2 sequences are MGHRA and YSYEKL. This CDR3 spans 16 amino acids. With 4 bases clipped from V and 1 base from J, the junction kept 8 bases outside the gene matches. CDR3 sequence: CASSRGQGAPNTEAFF. The CDR3 DNA reads as TGCGCCAGCAGCCGGGGCCAGGGGGCACCGAACACTGAAGCTTTCTTT.

CDR3 in DNA: TGTGCCAGCAGCTATCGGGGGACCAACTATGGCTACACCTTC. As protein: CASSYRGTNYGYTF. The chain links TRBV13 to TRBJ1-2, with D possibly being TRBD1 (5 bases). This CDR3 is 14 amino acids long. The V end lost 4 bases, the J end lost 2 bases, and 11 bases lay between the germline ends. The germline V gene has CDR1 PRHDT and CDR2 FYEKMQ (reference sequence).

This clone was observed a handful of times. The V gene is TRBV5-1, the J gene TRBJ1-4, with TRBD1 matching 7 bases. CDR1 and CDR2 (germline): SGHRS, YFSETQ. V was clipped by 5 bases and J by 7 bases; unmatched bases: 17. The CDR3 length is 17 residues. This CDR3 reads CASSRGRDSQRTEKLFF. CDR3 DNA sequence: TGCGCCAGCAGTAGGGGAAGGGACAGCCAAAGGACTGAAAAACTGTTTTTT.